A single sample is the source of the 11 T cell receptor beta chains below, sequenced in a study of T cell changes during pregnancy in multiple sclerosis (dated by TCRdb to about 2019). The library was generated by the immunoSEQ multiplex PCR assay. Drawn from immuneACCESS, this table holds only the in-frame rearrangements with V and J called that TCRdb kept. Clones are partly lost; checked studies trace under half to an unresolved V gene and leave the rest unexplained. The sample table shows tens of thousands of clones, and about 91% are seen once. About 7.8% of the sample is held by the ten biggest clonotypes. The sequencing used CD8+ T cells from peripheral blood mononuclear cells, collected before pregnancy. These receptors all stem from a female donor with multiple sclerosis, enrolled in a pregnancy study.

The rearrangement uses TRBV28 and TRBJ2-1; D gene unclear. Deletions cut 2 bases from V and 1 base from J, with 3 bases between. Germline CDR1 MDHEN, CDR2 SYDVKM. The CDR3 runs 13 residues. CDR3 nucleotide sequence: TGTGCCAGCAGTTTAGAGTCCTACAATGAGCAGTTCTTC. The encoded protein is CASSLESYNEQFF. The full variable domain, its missing parts supplied by reference TRBV28 and TRBJ2-1, is DVKVTQSSRYLVKRTGEKVFLECVQDMDHENMFWYRQDPGLGLRLIYFSYDVKMKEKGDIPEGYSVSREKKERFSLILESASTNQTSMYLCASSLESYNEQFFGPGTRLTVL.

In its sample, this clone was seen once. The J gene is TRBJ1-1, the V gene TRBV14; TRBD1 might be the D (6 bases). Trimming took off 2 bases at V and 0 bases at J, with 13 bases between the two ends. Germline CDR1 SGHDN, CDR2 FVKESK. This CDR3 has 16 residues. This CDR3 reads CASSQTGTYMNTEAFF. The CDR3 nucleotides read TGTGCCAGCAGCCAAACAGGGACCTATATGAACACTGAAGCTTTCTTT. The entire variable domain, with the rest obtained from reference TRBV14 and TRBJ1-1, is as follows: EAGVTQFPSHSVIEKGQTVTLRCDPISGHDNLYWYRRVMGKEIKFLLHFVKESKQDESGMPNNRFLAERTGGTYSTLKVQPAELEDSGVYFCASSQTGTYMNTEAFFGQGTRLTVV.

This rearrangement joins TRBV19 to TRBJ2-3; 8 nucleotides agree with TRBD1. This CDR3 has 16 residues. Germline CDR1 reads LNHDA; CDR2 reads SQIVND (reference sequence). V lost 1 base and J lost 2; bases outside the gene matches: 5. The CDR3 DNA is TGTGCCAGTAGTATAGTTTACAGGGGGATCACAGATACGCAGTATTTT. This encodes CASSIVYRGITDTQYF.

CDR3 residues: CASSFSSTDTQYF. CDR3 nucleotide sequence: TGTGCCAGCAGCTTCTCTAGCACAGATACGCAGTATTTT. The V call is TRBV13, the J call TRBJ2-3; D gene uncertain. V lost 3 bases, J lost 0 bases, and 4 bases lay in between. The V gene's germline CDR1 is PRHDT and CDR2 FYEKMQ (reference sequence). CDR3 length: 13 residues.

CDR3 residues: CASSDGTTGFAGELFF. The CDR3 bases are TGTGCCAGCAGTGACGGGACTACGGGGTTCGCCGGGGAGCTGTTTTTT. This chain links TRBV6-4 with TRBJ2-2; TRBD2 matches at 7 bases. CDR1 and CDR2 (germline): MRHNA, SNTAGT. Germline trimming cut 2 bases from V and 6 bases from J; bases unmatched to any gene: 9. This CDR3 is built from 16 residues.

The chain employs TRBV27 and TRBJ2-1; TRBD2 matches 9 bases. After removal of 5 bases from V and 6 bases from J, the junction contained 11 bases not matched to a gene. This CDR3 is built from 16 residues. Germline-derived CDR1 and CDR2 are MNHEY and SMNVEV (reference sequence). CDR3 DNA sequence: TGTGCCAGCAGTCTCCCGGGCGGGAGGGCTATCAATGAGCAGTTCTTC. It encodes CASSLPGGRAINEQFF.

The chain uses TRBV7-9 and TRBJ2-3, with TRBD1 matching over 9 bases. Germline values: CDR1 SEHNR, CDR2 FQNEAQ (reference sequence). The CDR3 contains 18 residues. After removal of 1 base from V and 5 bases from J, the junction contained 13 bases not matched to a gene. The CDR3 nucleotides read TGTGCCAGCAGCTTAGATATGCACAGGGGGCTCGGCGGAGATACGCAGTATTTT. This translates into CASSLDMHRGLGGDTQYF.

V gene TRBV7-9 combines with J gene TRBJ2-5; D is uncertain. Between the trimmed V and J ends, which lost 5 bases and 6 bases, there was a span of 7 bases. The germline V gene encodes CDR1 SEHNR and CDR2 FQNEAQ (reference sequence). The CDR3 totals 11 residues. CDR3 sequence: CASSRDKTQYF. The CDR3 DNA sequence: TGTGCCAGCAGCCGAGATAAGACCCAGTACTTC.

The rearrangement joins TRBV7-9 to TRBJ2-2, with D tentatively TRBD1 (5 bases). V shed 6 bases and J shed 5 bases, with 16 bases lying between them. The CDR3 is 15 residues long. CDR1 is SEHNR and CDR2 is FQNEAQ in the germline V gene (reference sequence). CDR3 residues: CASSLSRANTGELFF. The CDR3 nucleotides read TGTGCCAGCAGTCTCTCCAGGGCCAATACCGGGGAGCTGTTTTTT.

J is TRBJ1-2 and V is TRBV5-6; D unclear. Trimming cost V 4 bases and J 10 bases, with 11 bases left between them. CDR1 and CDR2 (germline): SGHDT, YYEEEE. There are 11 residues in the CDR3. CDR3 bases: TGTGCCAGCAGCCCAGGCGGGGACTACACCTTC. This translates into CASSPGGDYTF.

The rearrangement uses TRBV4-1 and TRBJ2-4, with TRBD1 identical over 9 bases. With V trimmed by 3 bases and J by 1 base, 4 bases remained unmatched. The CDR3 contains 16 residues. The germline V gene has CDR1 MGHRA and CDR2 YSYEKL. CDR3 residues: CASSQTDRGAKNIQYF. In DNA, the CDR3 is TGCGCCAGCAGCCAGACGGACAGGGGCGCCAAAAACATTCAGTACTTC.